A selection of T cell receptor beta chains follows, all from one sample in a study of T cells in Graves' hyperthyroidism and ophthalmopathy. TCRdb used MiXCR to reprocess the multiplex PCR reads, holding one entry per CDR3 protein. The sample consists of 300,000 to 400,000 distinct CDR3 sequences, 21% of them appearing once. The sample comprised blood. The receptor source for this set is a woman aged 45 to 65 with Graves' hyperthyroidism. Each CDR3 is given with its conserved first and last residue. The order of the fields is CDR3 protein, CDR3 DNA, J gene, D gene, clone size, V gene. D genes are given only for firm matches. The listing skips clone size in some rows; elsewhere it reads once, few, many or a size class.

CASTLRLFNEQFF TGTGCCAGCACCTTGAGACTCTTCAATGAGCAGTTCTTC TRBJ2-1 NA many TRBV12-3/TRBV12-4
CASSDPSAGVTDTQYF TGTGCCAGCAGTGACCCCTCTGCGGGAGTCACAGATACGCAGTATTTT TRBJ2-3 TRBD2 NA TRBV25-1
CASGRWVNTEAFF TGTGCCAGCGGCAGGTGGGTAAACACTGAAGCTTTCTTT TRBJ1-1 NA NA TRBV27
CASTSRGWGTSGEQFF TGTGCCAGCACCTCACGGGGTTGGGGGACTAGCGGCGAGCAGTTCTTC TRBJ2-1 TRBD2 many TRBV28
CASSLVVLAEYNEQFF TGTGCCAGCAGCTTAGTGGTCTTAGCGGAATACAATGAGCAGTTCTTC TRBJ2-1 NA many TRBV7-9
CASSSSGRSSSYNEQFF TGCGCCAGCAGCTCGTCGGGACGGTCGAGCTCCTACAATGAGCAGTTCTTC TRBJ2-1 NA many TRBV5-1
CASSRRLAGEETQYF TGTGCCAGCTCGCGGCGACTAGCGGGGGAAGAGACCCAGTACTTC TRBJ2-5 TRBD2 many TRBV6-1
CASSPRAGTGELFF TGTGCCAGCAGTCCCCGGGCGGGAACCGGGGAGCTGTTTTTT TRBJ2-2 NA many TRBV6-1
CASSPTPGGSTDTQYF TGTGCCAGCAGCCCCACCCCGGGAGGTAGCACAGATACGCAGTATTTT TRBJ2-3 TRBD2 few TRBV7-9
CASSDRGHIKNTEAFF TGTGCCAGCAGCGACAGGGGGCACATCAAGAACACTGAAGCTTTCTTT TRBJ1-1 TRBD1 many TRBV3-1